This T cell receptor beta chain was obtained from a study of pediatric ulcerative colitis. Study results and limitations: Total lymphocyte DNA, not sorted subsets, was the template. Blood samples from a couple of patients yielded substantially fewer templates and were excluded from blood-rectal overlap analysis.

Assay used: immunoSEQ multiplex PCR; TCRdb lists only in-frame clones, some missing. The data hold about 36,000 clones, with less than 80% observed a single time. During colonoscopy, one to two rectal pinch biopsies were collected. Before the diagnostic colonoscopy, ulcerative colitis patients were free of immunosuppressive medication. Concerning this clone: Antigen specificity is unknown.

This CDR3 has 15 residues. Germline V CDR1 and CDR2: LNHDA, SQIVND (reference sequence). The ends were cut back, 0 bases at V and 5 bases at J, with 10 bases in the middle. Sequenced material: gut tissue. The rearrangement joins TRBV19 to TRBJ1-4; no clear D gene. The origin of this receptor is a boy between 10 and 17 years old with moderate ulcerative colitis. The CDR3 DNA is TGTGCCAGTAGTATAGAACCGGAAGCCAATGAAAAACTGTTTTTT. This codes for CASSIEPEANEKLFF.